Shown below are 7 T cell receptor beta chains from a single sample sequenced in a study of T cell responses to AZD1222 COVID-19 vaccine. This table comes from immunoSEQ multiplex PCR, and its TCRdb copy is limited to in-frame clones, with some not included. This sample has about 130,000 clones, with approximately 85% found just once. The source material was peripheral blood, sampled 28 days after the second dose of the MenACWY control vaccine. The origin of the receptors is an adult who received the MenACWY meningococcal vaccine as a control.

The V and J genes are TRBV19 and TRBJ1-1, with 9 nucleotides matching TRBD1. CDR1 and CDR2 from the germline V gene are LNHDA and SQIVND (reference sequence). The CDR3 extends over 14 amino acids. V shed 6 bases, J shed 5 bases, and the junction held 7 bases outside the gene matches. The CDR3 DNA reads as TGTGCCAGTAGGTTACAGGGGGCAGCTACTGAAGCTTTCTTT. The encoded protein is CASRLQGAATEAFF.

This sequence joins TRBV6-6 and TRBJ2-7; 9 bases map to TRBD2. Trimming at V came to 6 bases and at J to 5 bases, leaving 8 bases not matched to a gene. The CDR3 covers 14 residues. The germline gives CDR1 MNHNY, CDR2 SVGAGI (reference sequence). The CDR3 nucleotides are TGTGCCAGCAGACTGACCGGGACTAGCAACGAGCAGTACTTC. Residues: CASRLTGTSNEQYF.

The CDR3 loop is CASSLESRANEKLFF. For the CDR3, the DNA is TGTGCCAGCAGCTTAGAATCGAGGGCTAATGAAAAACTGTTTTTT. The J gene is TRBJ1-4, the V gene TRBV7-9; no clear D. Deletions cut 1 base from V and 3 bases from J, with 9 bases between. This CDR3 spans 15 amino acids. Per the germline V gene, CDR1 is SEHNR and CDR2 is FQNEAQ (reference sequence).

The rearrangement links TRBV7-9 to TRBJ1-1, with 8 bases aligning to TRBD1. The CDR3 extends over 13 amino acids. With 6 bases clipped from V and 6 bases from J, the junction kept 6 bases outside the gene matches. Germline V gives CDR1 SEHNR, CDR2 FQNEAQ (reference sequence). In DNA, the CDR3 is TGTGCCAGCAGTTCCGGACAGGGCCCTGAAGCTTTCTTT. Translating gives CASSSGQGPEAFF.

This clone was seen more than once but under ten times. The chain has TRBV7-2 and TRBJ1-1; possibly TRBD1 for D (5 bases). V dropped 1 base and J dropped 8 bases, with 20 bases sitting between them. Germline V gene lookup returns CDR1 SGHTA and CDR2 FQGNSA. CDR3 length: 16 amino acids. The CDR3 reads CASSLVWSGPQVEAFF. For the CDR3, the DNA is TGTGCCAGCAGCTTAGTTTGGTCAGGGCCCCAGGTGGAAGCTTTCTTT.

The V gene is TRBV11-3, the J gene TRBJ2-7; unclear D gene. The CDR3 contains 14 residues. Trimming took 5 bases from V and 6 from J, leaving 17 bases between them. Germline assignment: CDR1 SGHNT and CDR2 YENEEA. This CDR3 reads CASSPRWGDLEQYF. The DNA for the CDR3 is TGTGCCAGCAGCCCCCGTTGGGGTGACCTCGAGCAGTACTTC. The complete variable domain, with remaining parts taken from reference TRBV11-3 and TRBJ2-7, reads EAGVVQSPRYKIIEKKQPVAFWCNPISGHNTLYWYLQNLGQGPELLIRYENEEAVDDSQLPKDRFSAERLKGVDSTLKIQPAELGDSAVYLCASSPRWGDLEQYFGPGTRLTVT.

The chain recombines TRBV28 with TRBJ2-7; 8 nucleotides match TRBD1. V was pared by 5 bases and J by 4 bases, with 7 bases of the junction left unmatched. CDR1 is MDHEN and CDR2 is SYDVKM in the germline V gene. The CDR3 totals 14 residues. The CDR3 sequence: CASSTAGGAYEQYV. The CDR3 DNA follows: TGTGCCAGCAGTACTGCAGGGGGCGCGTACGAGCAGTACGTC.